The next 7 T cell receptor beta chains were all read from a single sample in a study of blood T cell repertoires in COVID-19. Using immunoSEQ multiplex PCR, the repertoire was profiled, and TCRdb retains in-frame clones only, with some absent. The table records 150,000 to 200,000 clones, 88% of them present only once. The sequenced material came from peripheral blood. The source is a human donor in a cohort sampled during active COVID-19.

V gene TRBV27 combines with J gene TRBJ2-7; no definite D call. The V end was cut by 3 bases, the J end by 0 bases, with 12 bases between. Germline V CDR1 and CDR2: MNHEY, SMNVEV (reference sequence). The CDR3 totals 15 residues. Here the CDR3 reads CASSFRAGSSYEQYF. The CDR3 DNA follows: TGTGCCAGCAGTTTTCGCGCAGGCAGCTCCTACGAGCAGTACTTC.

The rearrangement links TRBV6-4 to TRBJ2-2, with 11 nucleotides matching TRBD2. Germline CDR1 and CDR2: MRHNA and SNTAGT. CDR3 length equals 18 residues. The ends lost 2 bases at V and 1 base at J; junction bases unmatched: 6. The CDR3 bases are TGTGCCAGCAGTGACCATCCCCTAGCGGGGGGGAACACCGGGGAGCTGTTTTTT. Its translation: CASSDHPLAGGNTGELFF.

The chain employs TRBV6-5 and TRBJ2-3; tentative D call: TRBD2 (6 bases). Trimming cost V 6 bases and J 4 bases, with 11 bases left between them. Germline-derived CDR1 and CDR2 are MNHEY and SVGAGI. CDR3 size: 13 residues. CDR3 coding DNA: TGTGCCAGCAGAACTAGCAACCCAGATACGCAGTATTTT. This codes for CASRTSNPDTQYF.

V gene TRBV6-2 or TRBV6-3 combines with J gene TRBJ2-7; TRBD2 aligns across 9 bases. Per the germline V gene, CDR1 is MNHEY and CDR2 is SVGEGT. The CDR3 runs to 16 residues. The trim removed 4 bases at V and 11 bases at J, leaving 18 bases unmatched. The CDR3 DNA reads TGTGCCAGCAGTTCTCCTAGCGGGGCTCACCCGACCGGCAAGTACTTC. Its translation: CASSSPSGAHPTGKYF.

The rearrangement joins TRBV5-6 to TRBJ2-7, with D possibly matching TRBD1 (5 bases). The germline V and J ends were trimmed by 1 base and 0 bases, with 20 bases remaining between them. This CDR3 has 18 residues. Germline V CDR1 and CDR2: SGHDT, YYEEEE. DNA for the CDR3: TGTGCCAGCAGCTTGACGAGGTTTCTGAGGACAAGCTCCTACGAGCAGTACTTC. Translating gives CASSLTRFLRTSSYEQYF.

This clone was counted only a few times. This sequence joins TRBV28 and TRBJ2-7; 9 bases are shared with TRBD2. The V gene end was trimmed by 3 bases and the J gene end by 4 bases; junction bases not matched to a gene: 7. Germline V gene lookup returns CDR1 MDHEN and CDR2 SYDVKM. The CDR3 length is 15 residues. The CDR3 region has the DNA TGTGCCAGCAGTTTTGGGCAGCGGGAGGTGTACGAGCAGTACTTC. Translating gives CASSFGQREVYEQYF.

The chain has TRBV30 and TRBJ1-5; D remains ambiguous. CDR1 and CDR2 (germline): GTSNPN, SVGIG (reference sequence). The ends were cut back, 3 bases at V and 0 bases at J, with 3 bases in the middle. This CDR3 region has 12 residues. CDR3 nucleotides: TGTGCCTGGAGCCTTAGCAATCAGCCCCAGCATTTT. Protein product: CAWSLSNQPQHF.